This TCR beta chain was found in a study of beta chain features in type 1 diabetes. General study points: Shortening that was moderate but significant affected the TCRB CDR3s of Type 1 diabetes patients in all four CD4+ subsets.

This clone was seen more than once but under ten times. Its specificity is unknown. CDR1 is SGHTA and CDR2 is FQGNSA in the germline V gene. This CDR3 is built from 18 residues. After removal of 4 bases from V and 5 bases from J, the junction contained 13 bases not matched to a gene. Researchers reported sorting CD4+ naive, central memory, regulatory and stem cell-like memory cells via CD45RO/CCR7/CD25/CD127/CD95/CD27. Sequenced material consisted of expressed TCRB transcripts (all of the isolated RNA was reverse transcribed). Naive, central memory and regulatory T cell samples produced a mean of approximately 3.5 million reads. Sequencing was performed with immunoSEQ multiplex PCR; in TCRdb, only in-frame clones are kept and a portion is missing. The data show approximately 250,000 clones, with roughly 10% seen just once and about 0.018% held by the top ten.

The sequenced sample was naive CD4+ T cells from blood. The clonotype originates from a man younger than 40 with type 1 diabetes. The rearrangement joins TRBV7-2 to TRBJ2-5; 13 bases are shared with TRBD2. CDR3 residues: CASSSQQLAGGHRETQYF. CDR3 DNA: TGTGCCAGCAGCTCCCAGCAACTAGCGGGGGGGCATCGGGAGACCCAGTACTTC.